This T cell receptor (beta chain) was recovered during a study of cytomegalovirus exposure and HLA in healthy donors (TCRdb year 2017). Looking at the study overall: A later analysis indicated that the 120 or so validation repertoires were generated on the platform also employed for the 666 repertoires of the first cohort. The study aimed to test whether cataloging public T cell receptors could reveal signatures of past pathogen exposure. A separate validation cohort of 100 to 150 different subjects was used in addition to the roughly 640-subject first cohort. To predict cytomegalovirus infection status, the study brought together high-throughput TCR immunosequencing, statistical association of individual TCRs with disease status, and machine learning.

Results and caveats for the whole study, not just this receptor: It was suggested by the authors that the approach could potentially be generalized to other disease states and immunological phenotypes. In the study, around 160 TCR beta chains were listed as associated with cytomegalovirus. A later analysis lacked HLA typing for the validation cohort, so it scored co-occurrence in that cohort across all 120 repertoires. Of the cluster scores, approximately 94% were above 0 in a later analysis, which found that TCRs clustered in the first cohort also tended to co-occur in the 110 or so validation repertoires. A few of the identified cytomegalovirus-associated TCR beta chains were confirmed in vitro to be specific for cytomegalovirus antigens. In both the original and validation cohorts, the classifier was reported to diagnose cytomegalovirus status with high specificity and sensitivity. Most TCR sequences were seen in very few donors, while some public TCRs were found in many individuals.

The germline V gene specifies MNHEY as CDR1 and SVGAGI as CDR2. V ends up 8 bases short and J 0 bases short, with an unmatched junction base count of 4. Measured from the cysteine to the phenylalanine, the CDR3 is 15 residues long. Left in the record is the CDR3 DNA by itself, 45 bases read in frame from the first base. Donors formed part of the validation cohort, which comprised 120 subjects and was distinct from the first cohort of 666 subjects. Library prep was done by the immunoSEQ multiplex PCR assay. The paper's data handling went like this. To diagnose cytomegalovirus status from the catalog of TCR beta chain sequences, a statistical classification framework was built. TCRdb took over this immuneACCESS table, retaining in-frame rearrangements with V and J assigned. Such tables are incomplete; in checked studies, under half of the missing clones stem from an unresolved V gene, and the remainder is unexplained. For V, J and clone size, that table is used; D and trimming come from the DNA. This sample comprises 200,000 to 250,000 clones, around nine tenths of them detected only once. The ten top clones hold 1.5% to 2.5% of the sample.

As concerns this clone: Its antigen is still unknown. No base qualities exist here, and no much larger clone lies one base off it.

Recombination joined TRBV6-5 with TRBJ2-6; 7 nucleotides in the junction match TRBD1. This clonotype was sampled from a woman aged 18-29 years in good health and CMV-seropositive. The sample comprised PBMCs. The CDR3 protein: CASAEGASGANVLTF. The sequenced DNA is TGTGCCAGCGCTGAGGGGGCCTCTGGGGCCAACGTCCTGACTTTC.